Listed here are 24 T cell receptor beta chains from one sample, sequenced in a study of T-cell reconstitution after alpha-beta-depleted transplantation in children. Unique molecular identifiers were incorporated during preparation of the TCRbeta library. Via MiXCR, TCRdb re-called the PCR reads, giving one row per CDR3 protein. The repertoire has about 200,000 distinct CDR3 sequences, roughly 8.1% of them found once; the top ten carry approximately 34%. The sequences come from PBMCs, mostly from graft donor cells, collected 360 days after TCRalphabeta/CD19-depleted stem cell transplant. The receptors shown here come from a male patient aged 2 to 9 who had a stem cell transplant for acute myeloid leukemia, so the T cells may come from the graft donor.

This clonotype was seen many times. The chain recombines TRBV10-3 with TRBJ2-7; possible D gene TRBD1, 6 bases. Trimming stripped 4 bases from V and 2 bases from J, with 6 bases between. CDR3 length: 12 amino acids. Germline V gene lookup returns CDR1 ENHRY and CDR2 SYGVKD. The CDR3 protein is CAISGTAYEQYF. The CDR3 bases are TGTGCCATCAGTGGGACAGCCTACGAGCAGTACTTC.

This clonotype was counted many times. V gene TRBV19 combines with J gene TRBJ2-1, with TRBD2 identical over 7 bases. The CDR3 covers 16 residues. Germline CDR1 LNHDA, CDR2 SQIVND (reference sequence). Unmatched junction bases numbered 8, after V lost 3 bases and J lost 3 bases. CDR3 DNA sequence: TGTGCCAGTAGTATTCCAAGCGGGACCTTCTACAATGAGCAGTTCTTC. Protein product: CASSIPSGTFYNEQFF.

This chain uses TRBV20-1 with TRBJ2-7; 10 nucleotides line up with TRBD2. V shed 0 bases, J shed 5 bases, and the junction held 10 bases outside the gene matches. CDR3 length: 16 amino acids. CDR1 DFQATT and CDR2 SNEGSKA come from the germline V gene (reference sequence). The CDR3 sequence: CSARDAASGSNHEQYF. CDR3 nucleotides: TGCAGTGCTAGAGATGCGGCTAGCGGGAGTAACCACGAGCAGTACTTC.

This clonotype was counted only a few times. This chain uses TRBV6-2 or TRBV6-3 with TRBJ2-3; D is unresolved. The CDR3 totals 14 residues. The germline gives CDR1 MNHEY, CDR2 SVGEGT. V was shortened by 4 bases and J by 2 bases, with 10 bases between the two germline ends. In DNA, the CDR3 is TGTGCCAGCAGTTGGCGACTCTTCACAGATACGCAGTATTTT. Encoded protein: CASSWRLFTDTQYF.

This clonotype has only a few counts. The chain recombines TRBV27 with TRBJ2-1; no clear D. The V gene lost 3 bases and the J gene lost 4 bases, with 13 bases spanning the gap. This CDR3 contains 15 residues. Germline CDR1 reads MNHEY; CDR2 reads SMNVEV (reference sequence). CDR3 protein: CASSFRRHPYNEQFF. CDR3 DNA: TGTGCCAGCAGTTTTCGGCGGCACCCTTACAATGAGCAGTTCTTC.

This clonotype was seen ten or more times. This chain joins TRBV20-1 and TRBJ2-1; maybe TRBD2 (5 bases). Trimming left V 1 base short and J 9 bases short, with 13 bases between. CDR3 size: 13 residues. Germline V gene lookup returns CDR1 DFQATT and CDR2 SNEGSKA (reference sequence). The CDR3, as DNA: TGCAGTGCTAGAGTCCCTAGCTTATCTGAGCAGTTCTTC. Translating gives CSARVPSLSEQFF.

This clonotype was seen only a few times. The CDR3 bases are TGCGCCAGCATGGGACTAGCGGGAGAGCAGTACTTC. It specifies CASMGLAGEQYF. The chain employs TRBV4-3 and TRBJ2-7; TRBD2 aligns across 13 bases. The V gene end was trimmed by 7 bases and the J gene end by 7 bases; junction bases not matched to a gene: 1. Germline V gives CDR1 LGHNA, CDR2 YSLEER. The CDR3 has 12 residues.

The V gene is TRBV5-1, the J gene TRBJ1-2; TRBD1 is a possible D gene (6 bases). Trimming left V 4 bases short and J 0 bases short, with 16 bases between. The germline gives CDR1 SGHRS, CDR2 YFSETQ. This CDR3 has 16 residues. CDR3 coding DNA: TGCGCCAGCAGCGCCGGCACAGGGCCGGCTAACTATGGCTACACCTTC. It yields the protein CASSAGTGPANYGYTF.

The chain recombines TRBV12-3 or TRBV12-4 with TRBJ2-1; D call uncertain. Trimming removed 5 bases at V and 6 bases at J, with 5 bases between. This CDR3 contains 11 residues. The CDR3 DNA reads as TGTGCCAGCAGTATGAGCAATGAGCAGTTCTTC. Protein product: CASSMSNEQFF.

This clonotype showed up many times. The V and J genes are TRBV12-3 or TRBV12-4 and TRBJ2-3, with 7 bases identical to TRBD2. V lost 5 bases, J lost 5 bases, and 4 bases stayed unmatched. CDR3 length equals 13 residues. CDR3 DNA: TGTGCCAGCAGTGAACCGGGGGGAGATACGCAGTATTTT. Protein sequence: CASSEPGGDTQYF.

This chain links TRBV5-6 with TRBJ2-7; TRBD1 matches 9 bases. There are 14 residues in the CDR3. The V segment lost 7 bases and the J segment 6 bases; nucleotides outside the gene matches: 11. The germline V gene encodes CDR1 SGHDT and CDR2 YYEEEE. The CDR3 here is CASAGTGLGGEQYF. For the CDR3, the DNA is TGTGCCAGCGCGGGGACAGGGCTCGGGGGCGAGCAGTACTTC.

This clonotype was found a few times. The chain carries TRBV12-3 or TRBV12-4 and TRBJ2-7, with TRBD2 identical over 7 bases. This CDR3 contains 15 residues. Germline trimming cut 2 bases from V and 8 bases from J; bases unmatched to any gene: 12. The CDR3 loop is CASSLNGRENLKQYF. CDR3 sequence (DNA): TGTGCCAGCAGTTTAAATGGGCGGGAGAATTTAAAGCAGTACTTC.

At least ten counts were recorded for this clonotype. V and J are TRBV7-8 and TRBJ1-5; 10 nucleotides agree with TRBD1. The CDR3 runs to 17 residues. Germline V gene lookup returns CDR1 SGHVS and CDR2 FQNEAQ. Trimming cost V 2 bases and J 5 bases; bases outside gene matches: 9. The CDR3 region has the DNA TGTGCCAGCAGCTTAATGACAGGGGGCGGGAGTTATCAGCCCCAGCATTTT. Protein: CASSLMTGGGSYQPQHF.

V usage is TRBV6-1 and J usage is TRBJ1-4; the D gene is possibly TRBD1 (6 bases). CDR3 length: 15 residues. V lost 6 bases and J lost 8, with 19 bases in between. Germline CDR1 and CDR2: MNHNS and SASEGT. CDR3 DNA sequence: TGTGCCAGCAGCCCACCCCGGGGGCGCGGGGAAAAACTGTTTTTT. This codes for CASSPPRGRGEKLFF.

The sample holds a few counts of this clonotype. A junction end diverges from the germline sequence, so it may reflect a read error. This chain connects TRBV20-1 to TRBJ2-7; D is undetermined. Germline lookup yields CDR1 DFQATT and CDR2 SNEGSKA (reference sequence). CDR3 length equals 15 residues. CDR3 amino acids: CSATRFGLDSYEQYF. The CDR3 DNA reads as TGCAGCGCTACACGCTTCGGGCTGGATAGCTACGAGCAGTACTTC.

There are many counts of this clonotype. The chain has TRBV6-1 and TRBJ2-6; D gene uncertain. The germline V gene has CDR1 MNHNS and CDR2 SASEGT. CDR3 length equals 14 residues. V lost 6 bases to trimming and J lost 2 bases, with 8 bases between them. CDR3 residues: CASSPPAGANVLTF. The CDR3 bases are TGTGCCAGCAGCCCCCCAGCTGGGGCCAACGTCCTGACTTTC.

This clonotype was seen ten or more times. The J gene is TRBJ1-3, the V gene TRBV7-9; D unclear. The CDR3 consists of 14 residues. Germline V CDR1 and CDR2: SEHNR, FQNEAQ (reference sequence). V was trimmed by 3 bases and J by 0 bases, leaving 6 bases between them. The CDR3 bases are TGTGCCAGCAGCTTGCGCAGCTCTGGAAACACCATATATTTT. It translates to CASSLRSSGNTIYF.

This chain joins TRBV7-8 and TRBJ2-5; possible D gene TRBD2, 5 bases. The germline V and J ends were trimmed by 2 bases and 5 bases, with 12 bases remaining between them. The CDR3 sequence is 14 residues long. From germline, CDR1 is SGHVS and CDR2 FQNEAQ. For the CDR3, the DNA is TGTGCCAGCAGCTTACGACGAGGGCTGGAGACCCAGTACTTC. This gives the protein CASSLRRGLETQYF.

This chain connects TRBV20-1 to TRBJ2-3, with D perhaps matching TRBD1 (5 bases). Germline values: CDR1 DFQATT, CDR2 SNEGSKA (reference sequence). V was trimmed by 3 bases and J by 4 bases, leaving 23 bases between them. This CDR3 is built from 17 residues. The CDR3 protein is CSASTVGVPPHPDTQYF. In DNA, the CDR3 is TGCAGTGCTAGTACAGTAGGGGTGCCGCCCCACCCAGATACGCAGTATTTT.

Only a few counts were recorded for this clonotype. The genes are TRBV9 and TRBJ1-1; no clear D. The germline CDR1 and CDR2 sequences are SGDLS and YYNGEE. Deletions cut 0 bases from V and 4 bases from J, with 22 bases between. There are 18 residues in the CDR3. DNA for the CDR3: TGTGCCAGCAGCGTAGTGCAGCAACCATGGCAATTCGGCACTGAAGCTTTCTTT. Amino acid sequence: CASSVVQQPWQFGTEAFF.

This clonotype occurred a few times. The gene calls are TRBV12-3 or TRBV12-4 and TRBJ1-1; 8 positions match TRBD1. The CDR3 extends over 15 amino acids. Trimming took 4 bases from V and 3 from J; bases not matched to a gene: 7. The CDR3 reads CASSYRTGIYTEAFF. The CDR3 nucleotides read TGTGCCAGCAGTTATCGGACAGGGATCTACACTGAAGCTTTCTTT.

A few counts support this clonotype. V gene TRBV7-2 combines with J gene TRBJ1-2, with TRBD1 identical over 8 bases. CDR3 size: 15 residues. The germline CDR1 and CDR2 sequences are SGHTA and FQGNSA. J was trimmed by 9 bases and V by 5 bases; bases with no gene match: 14. CDR3: CASSLRQGLGGRYTF. Here the CDR3 DNA reads TGTGCCAGCAGCCTCCGACAGGGGCTCGGGGGTCGCTACACCTTC. The variable domain in full, with the rest retrieved from reference TRBV7-2 and TRBJ1-2, is GAGVSQSPSNKVTEKGKDVELRCDPISGHTALYWYRQSLGQGLEFLIYFQGNSAPDKSGLPSDRFSAERTGGSVSTLTIQRTQQEDSAVYLCASSLRQGLGGRYTFGSGTRLTVV.

The chain employs TRBV7-6 and TRBJ2-7, with unresolved D. The CDR3 has 12 amino acids. CDR1 and CDR2 (germline): SGHVS, FNYEAQ. Trimming cost V 5 bases and J 7 bases, with 12 bases left between them. Written as DNA, the CDR3 is TGTGCCAGCAGCCCCCTGAACCGGGAGCAGTACGTC. This gives the protein CASSPLNREQYV.

This clonotype has at least ten counts. This chain connects TRBV3-1 to TRBJ2-5, with TRBD1 matching 8 bases. V lost 4 bases and J lost 2; bases outside the gene matches: 9. The germline V gene has CDR1 LGHDT and CDR2 YNNKEL (reference sequence). The CDR3 extends over 16 amino acids. The CDR3 reads CASSRQGPVLQETQYF. CDR3 sequence (DNA): TGTGCCAGCAGCCGACAGGGGCCGGTGCTACAAGAGACCCAGTACTTC.